What follows are 15 T cell receptor beta chains derived from one specimen sequenced in a study of T-cell memory formation after mild COVID-19. TCRdb called the 5' RACE reads again in MiXCR, with one record for every CDR3 protein. The top ten clones hold 9.5% to 15% of a sample with roughly 550,000 distinct CDR3 sequences, just over 20% of them seen once. The material sequenced was PBMCs or a T cell subset sorted from them (not recorded which). The receptor source for this set is an adult woman who had mild COVID-19 (a few samples of this study predate the infection). Cell type and time point are not known.

In this sample, this clonotype turned up a few times. J is TRBJ2-5 and V is TRBV11-2; D is possibly TRBD2 (7 bases). There are 15 residues in the CDR3. Between the trimmed V and J ends, which lost 1 base and 7 bases, there was a span of 16 bases. CDR1 and CDR2 from the germline V gene are SGHAT and FQNNGV. Written as DNA, the CDR3 is TGTGCCAGCAGCTTAGGGGGGGGGCTAGCTGGGACCCAGTACTTC. Residues: CASSLGGGLAGTQYF.

This clonotype appeared many times. The V and J genes are TRBV5-1 and TRBJ2-7, with 8 bases fitting TRBD1. The CDR3 sequence is 14 residues long. J gave up 4 bases and V 0 bases, and 3 bases lay outside the gene matches. The germline gives CDR1 SGHRS, CDR2 YFSETQ. The CDR3 spells CASSLDRGTYEQYF. CDR3 bases: TGCGCCAGCAGCTTGGACAGGGGGACGTACGAGCAGTACTTC. Using reference TRBV5-1 and TRBJ2-7 for the parts outside the CDR3, the full variable domain is KAGVTQTPRYLIKTRGQQVTLSCSPISGHRSVSWYQQTPGQGLQFLFEYFSETQRNKGNFPGRFSGRQFSNSRSEMNVSTLELGDSALYLCASSLDRGTYEQYFGPGTRLTVT.

The chain links TRBV20-1 to TRBJ2-5, with 7 nucleotides matching TRBD2. CDR3 size: 17 residues. V was clipped by 0 bases and J by 0 bases; unmatched bases: 10. Germline-derived CDR1 and CDR2 are DFQATT and SNEGSKA (reference sequence). The CDR3 region has the DNA TGCAGTGCTAGAGATAGGAAGACTAGCAGGTACCAAGAGACCCAGTACTTC. Its translation is CSARDRKTSRYQETQYF.

The rearrangement links TRBV5-1 to TRBJ1-1; D remains unclear. The CDR3 length is 13 residues. Germline CDR1 SGHRS, CDR2 YFSETQ. V lost 5 bases and J lost 5, with 13 bases in between. CDR3 DNA: TGCGCCAGCAGGGGGAGGTTGGAGACTGAAGCTTTCTTT. Protein sequence: CASRGRLETEAFF.

This clonotype was counted only a few times. The chain links TRBV30 to TRBJ2-1; D not certain. The CDR3 contains 14 residues. Deletions cut 3 bases from V and 0 bases from J, with 9 bases between. Germline V gene data show CDR1 as GTSNPN and CDR2 as SVGIG (reference sequence). CDR3 sequence (DNA): TGTGCCTGGAGATCGTGGGGCTCCTACAATGAGCAGTTCTTC. This encodes CAWRSWGSYNEQFF.

The rearrangement links TRBV5-1 to TRBJ2-5, with 9 bases identical to TRBD1. V shed 2 bases, J shed 5 bases, and the junction held 7 bases outside the gene matches. The CDR3 is 15 residues long. CDR1 SGHRS and CDR2 YFSETQ come from the germline V gene. The CDR3 spells CASSFSTGGDETQYF. In nucleotides, the CDR3 is TGCGCCAGCAGCTTCTCCACAGGGGGCGACGAGACCCAGTACTTC.

The J gene is TRBJ2-7, the V gene TRBV12-3 or TRBV12-4, with 9 bases lining up with TRBD1. The CDR3 is 14 amino acids. With 6 bases clipped from V and 2 bases from J, the junction kept 5 bases outside the gene matches. For the CDR3, the DNA is TGTGCCAGCAGATTGGACAGGGGCACCTACGAGCAGTACTTC. It specifies CASRLDRGTYEQYF.

This clonotype was counted many times. This rearrangement joins TRBV7-9 to TRBJ2-3; TRBD1 matches 9 bases. The CDR3 loop spans 15 amino acids. The V segment lost 5 bases and the J segment 3 bases; nucleotides outside the gene matches: 6. Germline assignment: CDR1 SEHNR and CDR2 FQNEAQ (reference sequence). This CDR3 reads CASSLGQGRTDTQYF. The CDR3 nucleotides are TGTGCCAGCAGCCTGGGACAGGGAAGGACAGATACGCAGTATTTT.

This clonotype was observed at least ten times. This chain joins TRBV7-2 and TRBJ2-2; 7 bases align to TRBD1. Germline V lookup: CDR1 SGHTA, CDR2 FQGNSA. The ends lost 4 bases at V and 1 base at J; junction bases unmatched: 6. This CDR3 has 16 amino acids. Written as DNA, the CDR3 is TGTGCCAGCAGCTCCCCGGGACAGCTGAACACCGGGGAGCTGTTTTTT. It yields the protein CASSSPGQLNTGELFF. The full variable domain, with the rest looked up from reference TRBV7-2 and TRBJ2-2, is GAGVSQSPSNKVTEKGKDVELRCDPISGHTALYWYRQSLGQGLEFLIYFQGNSAPDKSGLPSDRFSAERTGGSVSTLTIQRTQQEDSAVYLCASSSPGQLNTGELFFGEGSRLTVL.

The chain uses TRBV15 and TRBJ2-3; 8 positions match TRBD1. Germline V gene lookup returns CDR1 LNHNV and CDR2 YYDKDF (reference sequence). Germline trimming cut 4 bases from V and 4 bases from J; bases unmatched to any gene: 13. CDR3 size: 17 residues. CDR3 in DNA: TGTGCCACCAGCATAGATCAAGCAGGGGGCTGGTCAGATACGCAGTATTTT. Translating it yields CATSIDQAGGWSDTQYF. Using reference TRBV15 and TRBJ2-3 for the parts outside the CDR3, the full variable domain is DAMVIQNPRYQVTQFGKPVTLSCSQTLNHNVMYWYQQKSSQAPKLLFHYYDKDFNNEADTPDNFQSRRPNTSFCFLDIRSPGLGDTAMYLCATSIDQAGGWSDTQYFGPGTRLTVL.

With regard to this clonotype: A much larger clone lies a single base off, so this may be a read error. Here the CDR3 omits its conserved ending phenylalanine or tryptophan, so a read error is the likely source. The V call is TRBV5-1, the J call TRBJ2-1; 7 nucleotides agree with TRBD2. J gave up 6 bases and V 0 bases, and 6 bases lay outside the gene matches. Germline V lookup: CDR1 SGHRS, CDR2 YFSETQ. The CDR3 contains 15 residues. The CDR3 sequence: CASSLAGGIGNEQFL. CDR3 in DNA: TGCGCCAGCAGCTTGGCGGGGGGAATCGGCAATGAGCAGTTCTTA.

This clonotype has a handful of counts. V usage is TRBV7-9 and J usage is TRBJ2-1; D remains unclear. The V end lost 0 bases, the J end lost 4 bases, and 7 bases lay between the germline ends. There are 14 residues in the CDR3. Germline CDR1 and CDR2: SEHNR and FQNEAQ (reference sequence). CDR3 coding DNA: TGTGCCAGCAGCTTAGCTCCCGAATACAATGAGCAGTTCTTC. It translates to CASSLAPEYNEQFF.

This clonotype has just a few counts. The chain couples TRBV24-1 to TRBJ2-5, with 11 bases aligning to TRBD2. The CDR3 totals 14 residues. CDR1 is KGHDR, CDR2 SFDVKD, per germline. J was trimmed by 5 bases and V by 11 bases; bases with no gene match: 9. The CDR3 DNA is TGTGCCAGCGGGACTAGCGGAGCTGGGGAGACCCAGTACTTC. Its translation is CASGTSGAGETQYF.

This clonotype turned up a few times. The CDR3 is CASRFRTGGVGETQYF. CDR3 bases: TGTGCCAGCAGATTTCGGACAGGAGGGGTTGGAGAGACCCAGTACTTC. The rearrangement links TRBV5-5 to TRBJ2-5; D may be TRBD1 (7 bases). Germline values: CDR1 SGHKS, CDR2 YYEKEE (reference sequence). V was pared by 5 bases and J by 4 bases, with 21 bases between. The CDR3 length is 16 residues. The full variable domain, its missing parts supplied by reference TRBV5-5 and TRBJ2-5, is DAGVTQSPTHLIKTRGQQVTLRCSPISGHKSVSWYQQVLGQGPQFIFQYYEKEERGRGNFPDRFSARQFPNYSSELNVNALLLGDSALYLCASRFRTGGVGETQYFGPGTRLLVL.

V gene TRBV12-3 or TRBV12-4 combines with J gene TRBJ2-7, with 14 bases identical to TRBD2. Trimming at V came to 5 bases and at J to 3 bases, leaving 6 bases not matched to a gene. The CDR3 contains 16 residues. CDR3: CASSLGTSGGSYEQYF. In DNA, the CDR3 is TGTGCCAGCAGTCTCGGGACTAGCGGGGGAAGCTACGAGCAGTACTTC.